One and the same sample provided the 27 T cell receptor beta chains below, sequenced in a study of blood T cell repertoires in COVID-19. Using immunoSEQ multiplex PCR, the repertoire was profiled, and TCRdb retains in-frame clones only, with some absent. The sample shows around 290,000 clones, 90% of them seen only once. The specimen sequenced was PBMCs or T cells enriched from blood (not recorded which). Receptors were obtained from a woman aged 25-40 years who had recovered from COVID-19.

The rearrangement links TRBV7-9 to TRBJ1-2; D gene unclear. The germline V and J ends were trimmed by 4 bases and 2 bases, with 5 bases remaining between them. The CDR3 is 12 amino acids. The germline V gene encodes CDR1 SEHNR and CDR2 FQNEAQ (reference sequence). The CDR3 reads CASSYKNYGYTF. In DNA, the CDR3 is TGTGCCAGCAGCTACAAAAACTATGGCTACACCTTC. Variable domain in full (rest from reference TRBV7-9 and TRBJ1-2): DTGVSQNPRHKITKRGQNVTFRCDPISEHNRLYWYRQTLGQGPEFLTYFQNEAQLEKSRLLSDRFSAERPKGSFSTLEIQRTEQGDSAMYLCASSYKNYGYTFGSGTRLTVV.

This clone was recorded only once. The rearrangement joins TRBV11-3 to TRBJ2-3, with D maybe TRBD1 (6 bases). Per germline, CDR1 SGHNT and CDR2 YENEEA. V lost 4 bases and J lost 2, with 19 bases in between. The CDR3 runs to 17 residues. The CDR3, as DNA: TGTGCCAGCAGCTCTGGGCCCGGACAGATCAACACAGATACGCAGTATTTT. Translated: CASSSGPGQINTDTQYF.

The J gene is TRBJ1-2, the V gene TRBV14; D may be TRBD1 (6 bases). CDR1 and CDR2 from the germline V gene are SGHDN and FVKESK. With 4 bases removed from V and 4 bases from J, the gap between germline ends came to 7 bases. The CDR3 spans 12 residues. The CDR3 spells CASSRQAYGYTF. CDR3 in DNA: TGTGCCAGCAGCCGACAGGCCTATGGCTACACCTTC.

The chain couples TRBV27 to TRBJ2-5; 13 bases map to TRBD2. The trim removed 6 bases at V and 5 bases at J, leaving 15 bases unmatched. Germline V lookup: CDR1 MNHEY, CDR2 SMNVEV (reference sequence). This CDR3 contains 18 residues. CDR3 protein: CASSLGGRGTSGTETQYF. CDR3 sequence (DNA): TGTGCCAGCAGCCTCGGGGGGAGGGGGACTAGCGGGACGGAGACCCAGTACTTC.

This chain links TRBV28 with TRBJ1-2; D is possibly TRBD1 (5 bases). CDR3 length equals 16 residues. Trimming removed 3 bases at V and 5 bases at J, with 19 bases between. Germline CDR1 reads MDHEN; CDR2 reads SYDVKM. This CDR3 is CASSFQGGNLPYGYTF. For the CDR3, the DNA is TGTGCCAGCAGTTTCCAGGGTGGGAATCTACCTTATGGCTACACCTTC.

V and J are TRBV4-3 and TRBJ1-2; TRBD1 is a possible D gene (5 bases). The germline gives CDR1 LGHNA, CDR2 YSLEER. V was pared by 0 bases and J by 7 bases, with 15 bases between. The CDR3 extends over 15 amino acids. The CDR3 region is CASSQDGREISGYTF. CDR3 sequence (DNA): TGCGCCAGCAGCCAAGATGGCAGGGAAATCTCTGGCTACACCTTC.

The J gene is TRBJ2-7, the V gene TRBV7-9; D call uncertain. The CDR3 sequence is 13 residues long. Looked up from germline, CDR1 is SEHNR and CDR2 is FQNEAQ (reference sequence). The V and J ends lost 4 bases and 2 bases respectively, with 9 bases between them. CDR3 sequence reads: CASSSQVPYEQYF. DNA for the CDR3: TGTGCCAGCAGCTCCCAGGTTCCCTACGAGCAGTACTTC.

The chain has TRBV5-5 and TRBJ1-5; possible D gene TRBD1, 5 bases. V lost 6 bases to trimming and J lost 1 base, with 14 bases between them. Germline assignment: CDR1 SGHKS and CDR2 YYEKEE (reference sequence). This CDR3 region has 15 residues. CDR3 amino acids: CASNRQGGSNQPQHF. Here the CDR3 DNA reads TGTGCCAGCAACCGCCAGGGAGGCAGCAATCAGCCCCAGCATTTT.

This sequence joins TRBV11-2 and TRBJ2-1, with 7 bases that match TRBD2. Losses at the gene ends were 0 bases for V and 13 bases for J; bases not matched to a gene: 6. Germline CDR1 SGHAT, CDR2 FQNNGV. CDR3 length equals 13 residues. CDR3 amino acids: CASSLDTGTTQFF. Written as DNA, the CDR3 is TGTGCCAGCAGCTTAGACACCGGGACTACTCAGTTCTTC.

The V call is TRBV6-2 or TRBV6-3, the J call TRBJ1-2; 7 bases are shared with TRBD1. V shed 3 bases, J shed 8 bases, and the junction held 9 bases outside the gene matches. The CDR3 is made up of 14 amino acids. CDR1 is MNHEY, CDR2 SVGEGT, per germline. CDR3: CASSYSTGAWGYTF. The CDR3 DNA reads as TGTGCCAGCAGTTATTCTACAGGGGCCTGGGGCTACACCTTC.

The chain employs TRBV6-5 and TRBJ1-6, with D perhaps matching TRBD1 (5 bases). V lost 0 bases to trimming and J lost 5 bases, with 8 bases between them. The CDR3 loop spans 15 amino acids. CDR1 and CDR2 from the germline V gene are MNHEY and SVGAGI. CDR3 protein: CASSYSAGHNSPLHF. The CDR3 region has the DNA TGTGCCAGCAGTTACTCTGCAGGGCATAATTCACCCCTCCACTTT.

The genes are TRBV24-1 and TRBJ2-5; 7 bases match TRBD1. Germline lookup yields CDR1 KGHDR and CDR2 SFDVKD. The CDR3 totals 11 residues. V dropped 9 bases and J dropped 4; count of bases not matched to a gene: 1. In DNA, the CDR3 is TGTGCCACCGGACAGGCAGAGACCCAGTACTTC. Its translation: CATGQAETQYF.

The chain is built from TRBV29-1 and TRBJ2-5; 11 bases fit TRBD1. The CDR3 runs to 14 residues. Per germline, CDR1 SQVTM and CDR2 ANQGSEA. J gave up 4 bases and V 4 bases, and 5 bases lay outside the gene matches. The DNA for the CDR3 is TGCAGCGTTGGAGGGACAGGGGGGTTAGAGACCCAGTACTTC. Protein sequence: CSVGGTGGLETQYF.

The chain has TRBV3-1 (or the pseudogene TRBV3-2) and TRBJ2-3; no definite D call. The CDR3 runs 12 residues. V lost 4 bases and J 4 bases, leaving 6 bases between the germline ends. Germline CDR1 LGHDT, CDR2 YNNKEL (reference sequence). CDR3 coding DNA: TGTGCCAGCAGCCCCCGCGCAGATACGCAGTATTTT. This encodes CASSPRADTQYF.

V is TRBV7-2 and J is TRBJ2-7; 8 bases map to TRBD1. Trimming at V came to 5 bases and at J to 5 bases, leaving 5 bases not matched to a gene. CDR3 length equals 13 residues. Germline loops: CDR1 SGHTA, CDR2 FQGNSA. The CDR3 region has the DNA TGTGCCAGCAGCCTTCAGGGGGCCCACGAGCAGTACTTC. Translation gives CASSLQGAHEQYF.

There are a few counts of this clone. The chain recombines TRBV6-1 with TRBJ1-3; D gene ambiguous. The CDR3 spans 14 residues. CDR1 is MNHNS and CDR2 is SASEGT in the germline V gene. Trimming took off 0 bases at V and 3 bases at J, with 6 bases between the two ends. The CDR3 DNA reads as TGTGCCAGCAGTGAAGCAGGAGATGGAAACACCATATATTTT. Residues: CASSEAGDGNTIYF.

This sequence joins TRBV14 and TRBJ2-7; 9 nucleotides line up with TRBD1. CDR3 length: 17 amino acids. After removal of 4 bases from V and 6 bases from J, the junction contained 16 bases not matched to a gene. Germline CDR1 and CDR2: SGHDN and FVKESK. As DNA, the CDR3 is TGTGCCAGCAGCCGCCTGACCCGTCCGGGACAGGGAGGCGAGCAGTACTTC. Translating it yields CASSRLTRPGQGGEQYF.

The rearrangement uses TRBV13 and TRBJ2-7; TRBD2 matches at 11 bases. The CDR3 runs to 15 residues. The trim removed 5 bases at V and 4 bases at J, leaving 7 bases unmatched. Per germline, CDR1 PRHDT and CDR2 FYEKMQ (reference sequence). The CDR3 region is CASSGRLAGSYEQYF. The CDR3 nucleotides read TGTGCCAGCAGCGGCCGACTAGCGGGGTCTTACGAGCAGTACTTC.

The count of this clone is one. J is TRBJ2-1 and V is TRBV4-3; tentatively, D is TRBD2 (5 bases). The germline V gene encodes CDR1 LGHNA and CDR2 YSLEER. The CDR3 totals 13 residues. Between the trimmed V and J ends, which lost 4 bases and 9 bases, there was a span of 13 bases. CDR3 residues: CASSRIGGGEQFF. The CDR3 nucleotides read TGCGCCAGCAGCCGAATTGGAGGAGGTGAGCAGTTCTTC.

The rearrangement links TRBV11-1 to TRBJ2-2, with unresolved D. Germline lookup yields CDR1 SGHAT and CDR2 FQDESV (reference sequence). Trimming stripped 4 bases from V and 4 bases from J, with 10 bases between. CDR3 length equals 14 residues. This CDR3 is CASSSARGTGELFF. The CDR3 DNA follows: TGTGCCAGCAGCTCGGCTCGAGGCACCGGGGAGCTGTTTTTT. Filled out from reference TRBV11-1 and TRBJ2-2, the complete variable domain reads EAEVAQSPRYKITEKSQAVAFWCDPISGHATLYWYRQILGQGPELLVQFQDESVVDDSQLPKDRFSAERLKGVDSTLKIQPAELGDSAMYLCASSSARGTGELFFGEGSRLTVL.

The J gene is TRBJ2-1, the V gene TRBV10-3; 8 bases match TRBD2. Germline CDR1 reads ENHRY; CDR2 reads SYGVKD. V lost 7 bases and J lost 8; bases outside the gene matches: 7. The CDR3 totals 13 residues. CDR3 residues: CAIIGSSGDEQFF. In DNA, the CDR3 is TGTGCCATCATTGGCAGTAGCGGGGATGAGCAGTTCTTC.

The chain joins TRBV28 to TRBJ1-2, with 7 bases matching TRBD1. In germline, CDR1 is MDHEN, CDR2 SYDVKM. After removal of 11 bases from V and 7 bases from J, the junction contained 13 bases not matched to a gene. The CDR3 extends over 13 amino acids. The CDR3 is CAGGTTGLIGYTF. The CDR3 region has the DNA TGTGCCGGGGGAACGACAGGGTTGATTGGCTACACCTTC.

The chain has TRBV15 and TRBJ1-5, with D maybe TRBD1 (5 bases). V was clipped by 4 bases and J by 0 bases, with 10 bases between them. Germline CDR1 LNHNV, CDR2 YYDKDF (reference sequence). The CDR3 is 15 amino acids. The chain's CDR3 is CATSMDKNSNQPQHF. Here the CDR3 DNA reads TGTGCCACCAGCATGGACAAGAATAGCAATCAGCCCCAGCATTTT.

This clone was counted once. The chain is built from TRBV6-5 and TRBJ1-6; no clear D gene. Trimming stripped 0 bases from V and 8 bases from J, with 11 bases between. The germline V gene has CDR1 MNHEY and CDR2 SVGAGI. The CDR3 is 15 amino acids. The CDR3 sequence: CASSYSRDLYSPLHF. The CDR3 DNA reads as TGTGCCAGCAGTTACTCGAGGGATCTTTATTCACCCCTCCACTTT.

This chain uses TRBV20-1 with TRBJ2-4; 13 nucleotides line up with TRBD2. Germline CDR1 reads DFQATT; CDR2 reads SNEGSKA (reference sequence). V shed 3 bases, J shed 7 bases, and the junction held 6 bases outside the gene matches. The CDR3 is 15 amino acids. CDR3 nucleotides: TGCAGTGCTAGTGTCGGACTAGCGGGAGAGAACATTCAGTACTTC. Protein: CSASVGLAGENIQYF.

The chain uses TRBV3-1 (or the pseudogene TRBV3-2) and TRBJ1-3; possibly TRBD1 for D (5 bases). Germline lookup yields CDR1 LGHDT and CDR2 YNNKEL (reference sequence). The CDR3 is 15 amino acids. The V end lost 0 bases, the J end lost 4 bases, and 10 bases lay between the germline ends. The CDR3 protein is CASSQDAGPGNTIYF. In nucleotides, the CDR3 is TGTGCCAGCAGCCAAGATGCGGGGCCCGGAAACACCATATATTTT.

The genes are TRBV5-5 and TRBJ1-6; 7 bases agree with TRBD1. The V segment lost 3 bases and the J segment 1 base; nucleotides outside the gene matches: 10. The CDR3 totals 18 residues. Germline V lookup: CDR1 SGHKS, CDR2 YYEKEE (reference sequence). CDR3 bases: TGTGCCAGCAGCTCCATCAGGGGGTTCGGTTCCTATAATTCACCCCTCCACTTT. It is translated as CASSSIRGFGSYNSPLHF.